This T cell receptor (beta chain) came from a study of T-cell memory formation after mild COVID-19. TCRdb fed the 5' RACE reads into MiXCR, producing one record per CDR3 protein. There are 150,000 to 200,000 distinct CDR3 sequences in the sample; roughly 31% occur only once, and 12% lies in the top ten. The germline V and J ends were trimmed by 3 bases and 4 bases, with 17 bases remaining between them. This CDR3 has 16 amino acids. This sequence was found in an adult woman who had mild COVID-19 (a few samples of this study predate the infection). Cell type and time point are not known. The chain couples TRBV12-3 or TRBV12-4 to TRBJ2-3; D possibly corresponds to TRBD1 (5 bases). The source material was PBMCs or a T cell subset sorted from them (not recorded which). CDR3 loop: CASSFSQGRLSDTQYF. CDR3 DNA sequence: TGTGCCAGCAGTTTTAGCCAGGGTCGACTCTCAGATACGCAGTATTTT.